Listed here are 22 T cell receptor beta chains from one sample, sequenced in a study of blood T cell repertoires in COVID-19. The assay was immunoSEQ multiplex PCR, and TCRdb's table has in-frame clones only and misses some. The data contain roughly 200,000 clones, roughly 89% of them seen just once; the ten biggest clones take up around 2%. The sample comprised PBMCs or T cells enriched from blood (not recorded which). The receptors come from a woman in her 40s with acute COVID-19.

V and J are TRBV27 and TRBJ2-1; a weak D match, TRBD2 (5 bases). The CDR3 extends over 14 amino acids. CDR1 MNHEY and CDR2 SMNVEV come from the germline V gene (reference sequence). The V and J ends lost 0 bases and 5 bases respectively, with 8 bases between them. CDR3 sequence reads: CASSLSGNHNEQFF. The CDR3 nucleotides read TGTGCCAGCAGTTTATCCGGGAACCACAATGAGCAGTTCTTC.

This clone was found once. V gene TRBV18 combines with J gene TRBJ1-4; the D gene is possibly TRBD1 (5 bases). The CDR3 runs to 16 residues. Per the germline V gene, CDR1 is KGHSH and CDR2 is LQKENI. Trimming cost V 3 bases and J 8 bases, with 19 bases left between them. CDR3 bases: TGTGCCAGCTCACCGAGGAGGGGCGTTGTGAGGGAAAAACTGTTTTTT. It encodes CASSPRRGVVREKLFF.

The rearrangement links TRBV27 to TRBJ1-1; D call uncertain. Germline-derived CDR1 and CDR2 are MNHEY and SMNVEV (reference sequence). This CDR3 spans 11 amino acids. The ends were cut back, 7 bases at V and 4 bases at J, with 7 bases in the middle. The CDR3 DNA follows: TGTGCCAGCACCCGAGGCACTGAAGCTTTCTTT. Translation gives CASTRGTEAFF.

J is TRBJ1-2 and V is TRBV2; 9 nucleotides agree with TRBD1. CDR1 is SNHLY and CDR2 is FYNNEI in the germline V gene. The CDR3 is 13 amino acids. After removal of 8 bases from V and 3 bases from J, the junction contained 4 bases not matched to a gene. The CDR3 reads CASSQGADYGYTF. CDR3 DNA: TGTGCCAGCTCACAGGGGGCGGACTATGGCTACACCTTC.

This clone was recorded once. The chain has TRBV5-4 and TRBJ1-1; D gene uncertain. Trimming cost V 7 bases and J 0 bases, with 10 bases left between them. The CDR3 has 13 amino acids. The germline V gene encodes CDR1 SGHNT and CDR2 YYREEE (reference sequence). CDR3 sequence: CASGPRMNTEAFF. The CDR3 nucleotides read TGTGCCAGCGGTCCTAGAATGAACACTGAAGCTTTCTTT.

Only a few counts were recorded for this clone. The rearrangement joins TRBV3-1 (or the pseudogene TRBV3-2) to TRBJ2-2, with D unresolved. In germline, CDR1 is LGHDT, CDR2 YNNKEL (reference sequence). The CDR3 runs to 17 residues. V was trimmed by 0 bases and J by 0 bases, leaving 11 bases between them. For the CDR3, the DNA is TGTGCCAGCAGCCAAGATCGCGGCGTAACGAACACCGGGGAGCTGTTTTTT. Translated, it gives CASSQDRGVTNTGELFF.

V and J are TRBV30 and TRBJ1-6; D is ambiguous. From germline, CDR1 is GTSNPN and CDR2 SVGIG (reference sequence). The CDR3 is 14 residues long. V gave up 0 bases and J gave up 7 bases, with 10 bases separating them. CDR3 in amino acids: CAWSVRQTNSPLHF. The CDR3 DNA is TGTGCCTGGAGTGTGCGTCAGACAAATTCACCCCTCCACTTT.

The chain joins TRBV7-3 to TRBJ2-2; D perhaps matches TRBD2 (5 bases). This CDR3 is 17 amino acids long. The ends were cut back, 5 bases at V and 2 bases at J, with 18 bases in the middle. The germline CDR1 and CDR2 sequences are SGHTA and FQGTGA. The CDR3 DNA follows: TGTGCCAGCAGCCCGGGTAGGAGCGGTTCCAACACCGGGGAGCTGTTTTTT. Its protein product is CASSPGRSGSNTGELFF.

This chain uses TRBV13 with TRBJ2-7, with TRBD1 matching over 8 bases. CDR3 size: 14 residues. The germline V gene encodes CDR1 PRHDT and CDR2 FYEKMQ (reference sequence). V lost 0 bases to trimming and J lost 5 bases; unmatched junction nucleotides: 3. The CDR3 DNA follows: TGTGCCAGCAGCTTAGGGGACAGGGCCCACGAGCAGTACTTC. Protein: CASSLGDRAHEQYF.

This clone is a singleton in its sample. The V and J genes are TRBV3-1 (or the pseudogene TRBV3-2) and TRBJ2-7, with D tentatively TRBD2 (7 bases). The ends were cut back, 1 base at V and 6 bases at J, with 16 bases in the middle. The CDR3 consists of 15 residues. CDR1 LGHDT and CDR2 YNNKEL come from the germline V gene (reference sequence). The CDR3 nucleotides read TGTGCCAGCAGCCAAGGGCGAGGGGGGGAGACCGAGCAGTACTTC. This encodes CASSQGRGGETEQYF.

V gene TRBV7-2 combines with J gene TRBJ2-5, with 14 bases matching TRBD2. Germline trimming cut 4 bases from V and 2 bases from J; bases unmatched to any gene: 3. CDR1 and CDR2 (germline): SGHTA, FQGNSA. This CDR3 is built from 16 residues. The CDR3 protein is CASSWTSGRLQETQYF. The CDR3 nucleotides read TGTGCCAGCAGCTGGACTAGCGGGAGGCTGCAAGAGACCCAGTACTTC.

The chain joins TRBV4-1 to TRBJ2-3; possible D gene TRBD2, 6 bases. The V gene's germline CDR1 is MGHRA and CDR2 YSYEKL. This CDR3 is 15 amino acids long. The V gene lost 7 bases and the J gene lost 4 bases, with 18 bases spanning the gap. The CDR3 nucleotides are TGCGCCAGCAAGGTTGAGGGAGGTGGGGCAGATACGCAGTATTTT. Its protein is CASKVEGGGADTQYF.

The CDR3 DNA reads TGTGCCAGCAGTTACTCCGACAGGGGGCAAAACGAGCAGTACTTC. Translated, it gives CASSYSDRGQNEQYF. The chain combines TRBV6-5 with TRBJ2-7, with 10 positions matching TRBD1. The CDR3 is 15 amino acids. V lost 0 bases, J lost 5 bases, and 4 bases stayed unmatched. Germline lookup yields CDR1 MNHEY and CDR2 SVGAGI.

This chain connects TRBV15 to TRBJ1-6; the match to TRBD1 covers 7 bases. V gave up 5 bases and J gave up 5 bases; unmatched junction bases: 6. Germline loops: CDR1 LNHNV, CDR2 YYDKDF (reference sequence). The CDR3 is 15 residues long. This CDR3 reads CATSDGQDDNSPLHF. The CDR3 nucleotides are TGTGCCACCAGCGATGGACAGGACGATAATTCACCCCTCCACTTT.

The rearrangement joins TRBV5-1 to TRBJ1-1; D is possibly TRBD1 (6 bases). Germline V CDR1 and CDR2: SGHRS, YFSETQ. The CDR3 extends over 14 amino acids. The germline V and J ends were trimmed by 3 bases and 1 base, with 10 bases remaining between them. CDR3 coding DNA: TGCGCCAGCAGCTACTCAGGGGCGAACACTGAAGCTTTCTTT. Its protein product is CASSYSGANTEAFF.

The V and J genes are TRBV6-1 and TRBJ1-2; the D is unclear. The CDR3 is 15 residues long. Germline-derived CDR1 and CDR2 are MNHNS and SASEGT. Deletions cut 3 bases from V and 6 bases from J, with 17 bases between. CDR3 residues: CASSDVVGVRHGYTF. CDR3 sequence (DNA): TGTGCCAGCAGTGACGTCGTCGGGGTACGTCATGGCTACACCTTC.

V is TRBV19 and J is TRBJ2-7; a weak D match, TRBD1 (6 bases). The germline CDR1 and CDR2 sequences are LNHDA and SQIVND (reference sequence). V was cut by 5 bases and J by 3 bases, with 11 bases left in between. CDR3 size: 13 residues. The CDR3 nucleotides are TGTGCCAGTAGTTCTGGACAGTTCTACGAGCAGTACTTC. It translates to CASSSGQFYEQYF.

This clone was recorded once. CDR3 protein: CASSLGQGSQTEAFF. The CDR3 region has the DNA TGCGCCAGCAGCCTCGGACAGGGAAGCCAAACTGAAGCTTTCTTT. The genes are TRBV5-1 and TRBJ1-1; 8 bases are shared with TRBD1. The CDR3 runs 15 residues. The ends lost 4 bases at V and 5 bases at J; junction bases unmatched: 10. In germline, CDR1 is SGHRS, CDR2 YFSETQ.

The CDR3 here is CAWSVRGRGMIDEQFF. CDR3 coding DNA: TGTGCCTGGAGTGTACGAGGGAGGGGAATGATCGATGAGCAGTTCTTC. The chain uses TRBV30 and TRBJ2-1; 7 nucleotides agree with TRBD2. This CDR3 is built from 16 residues. Trimming removed 0 bases from V and 8 bases from J; junction bases left unmatched: 13. Germline assignment: CDR1 GTSNPN and CDR2 SVGIG (reference sequence).

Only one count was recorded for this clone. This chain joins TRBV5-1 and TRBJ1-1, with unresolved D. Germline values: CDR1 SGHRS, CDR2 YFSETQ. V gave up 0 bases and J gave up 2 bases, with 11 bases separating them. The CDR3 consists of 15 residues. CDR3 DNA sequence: TGCGCCAGCAGCTTGGGAGGTGTGGATAACACTGAAGCTTTCTTT. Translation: CASSLGGVDNTEAFF.

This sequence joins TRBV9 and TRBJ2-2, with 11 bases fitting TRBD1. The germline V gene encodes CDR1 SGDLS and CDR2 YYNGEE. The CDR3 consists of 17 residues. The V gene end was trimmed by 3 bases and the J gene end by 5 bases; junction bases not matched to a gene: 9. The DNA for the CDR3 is TGTGCCAGCAGCGACCCCGGACAGGGGGCTTGGACCGGGGAGCTGTTTTTT. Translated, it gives CASSDPGQGAWTGELFF.

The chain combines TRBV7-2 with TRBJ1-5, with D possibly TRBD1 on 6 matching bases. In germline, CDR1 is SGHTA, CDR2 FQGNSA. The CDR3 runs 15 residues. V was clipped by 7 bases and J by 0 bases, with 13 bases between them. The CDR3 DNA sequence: TGTGCCAGCACCGATGGACAGACTAGCAATCAGCCCCAGCATTTT. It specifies CASTDGQTSNQPQHF.